These 10 T cell receptor beta chains originate from one sample sequenced in a study of early T cells in non-severe SARS-CoV-2 infection. In TCRdb, the 5' RACE reads were re-called with MiXCR into one record per CDR3 protein. Of around 20,000 distinct CDR3 sequences listed, more than 4% are singletons. Sequenced sample: whole blood. The receptor source for this set is an adult who was a healthcare worker with PCR-confirmed SARS-CoV-2 infection or an uninfected control (not recorded which).

This clonotype was counted only a few times. CDR3 protein: CSVGAMSGGTFSGANVLTF. The CDR3 DNA sequence: TGCAGCGTCGGGGCCATGAGCGGGGGGACTTTCTCTGGGGCCAACGTCCTGACTTTC. The V gene is TRBV29-1, the J gene TRBJ2-6; 9 bases match TRBD2. V lost 6 bases to trimming and J lost 0 bases; unmatched junction nucleotides: 15. The CDR3 covers 19 residues. Germline lookup yields CDR1 SQVTM and CDR2 ANQGSEA.

The rearrangement links TRBV2 to TRBJ2-3; D gene unclear. The germline CDR1 and CDR2 sequences are SNHLY and FYNNEI. The CDR3 spans 15 residues. V lost 0 bases and J lost 4, with 11 bases in between. The CDR3 region is CASSEAFAHPDTQYF. The DNA of the CDR3 is TGTGCCAGCAGTGAAGCGTTCGCCCACCCAGATACGCAGTATTTT.

Ten or more counts support this clonotype. This chain joins TRBV6-1 and TRBJ2-7; a weak D match, TRBD1 (6 bases). The CDR3 loop spans 11 amino acids. V shed 2 bases and J shed 7 bases, with 6 bases lying between them. Germline-derived CDR1 and CDR2 are MNHNS and SASEGT. This CDR3 is CASSERGEQYF. The CDR3 DNA sequence: TGTGCCAGCAGTGAAAGGGGGGAGCAGTACTTC.

The table lists this clonotype with many counts. The CDR3 spells CASSDSQEIETQYF. Written as DNA, the CDR3 is TGCGCCAGCAGTGATAGCCAAGAAATAGAGACCCAGTACTTC. The chain uses TRBV10-1 and TRBJ2-5; D is undetermined. This CDR3 spans 14 amino acids. V was trimmed by 3 bases and J by 4 bases, leaving 12 bases between them. In germline, CDR1 is WNHNN, CDR2 SYGVQD (reference sequence).

This clonotype was observed many times. The rearrangement uses TRBV13 and TRBJ1-1, with D perhaps matching TRBD1 (5 bases). V was cut by 4 bases and J by 0 bases, with 9 bases left in between. This CDR3 is built from 14 residues. From germline, CDR1 is PRHDT and CDR2 FYEKMQ (reference sequence). CDR3 nucleotides: TGTGCCAGCAGCTCGTACAGGTTGAACACTGAAGCTTTCTTT. This sequence encodes CASSSYRLNTEAFF.

This clonotype has ten or more counts. The chain is built from TRBV5-1 and TRBJ2-7; 8 bases align to TRBD1. Germline V lookup: CDR1 SGHRS, CDR2 YFSETQ. V lost 3 bases to trimming and J lost 3 bases; unmatched junction nucleotides: 2. The CDR3 runs to 13 residues. The CDR3 DNA is TGCGCCAGCAGCTCAGGACAGGGCTACGAGCAGTACTTC. Translating it yields CASSSGQGYEQYF.

The CDR3 sequence is CASSQGAQGNYGYTF. The CDR3 DNA is TGCGCCAGCAGCCAAGGGGCCCAGGGGAACTATGGCTACACCTTC. V gene TRBV4-3 combines with J gene TRBJ1-2, with D possibly TRBD1 on 6 matching bases. V lost 1 base, J lost 2 bases, and 11 bases lay in between. The germline V gene has CDR1 LGHNA and CDR2 YSLEER. This CDR3 is 15 amino acids long.

This clonotype was found many times. The genes are TRBV6-5 and TRBJ1-1, with 8 bases lining up with TRBD1. The CDR3 consists of 15 residues. Trimming at V came to 4 bases and at J to 5 bases, leaving 9 bases not matched to a gene. CDR1 and CDR2 from the germline V gene are MNHEY and SVGAGI. In DNA form, the CDR3 reads TGTGCCAGCAGTTCACTACAGGGGGGAACTACTGAAGCTTTCTTT. Encoded protein: CASSSLQGGTTEAFF.

V and J are TRBV5-1 and TRBJ2-1; TRBD2 agrees at 9 bases. V was pared by 0 bases and J by 1 base, with 5 bases of the junction left unmatched. Germline V gene lookup returns CDR1 SGHRS and CDR2 YFSETQ. The CDR3 consists of 17 residues. The CDR3 nucleotides are TGCGCCAGCAGCTTGGTTAGCAGCGGGGGGTCCTACAATGAGCAGTTCTTC. This sequence encodes CASSLVSSGGSYNEQFF.

This clonotype was recorded a few times. V is TRBV10-3 and J is TRBJ2-3; 11 positions match TRBD1. V dropped 11 bases and J dropped 0; count of bases not matched to a gene: 7. The germline V gene encodes CDR1 ENHRY and CDR2 SYGVKD. The length of the CDR3 is 15 residues. In nucleotides, the CDR3 is TGTGCCTCCGGGACAGGGGGAAGGAGCACAGATACGCAGTATTTT. This gives the protein CASGTGGRSTDTQYF.